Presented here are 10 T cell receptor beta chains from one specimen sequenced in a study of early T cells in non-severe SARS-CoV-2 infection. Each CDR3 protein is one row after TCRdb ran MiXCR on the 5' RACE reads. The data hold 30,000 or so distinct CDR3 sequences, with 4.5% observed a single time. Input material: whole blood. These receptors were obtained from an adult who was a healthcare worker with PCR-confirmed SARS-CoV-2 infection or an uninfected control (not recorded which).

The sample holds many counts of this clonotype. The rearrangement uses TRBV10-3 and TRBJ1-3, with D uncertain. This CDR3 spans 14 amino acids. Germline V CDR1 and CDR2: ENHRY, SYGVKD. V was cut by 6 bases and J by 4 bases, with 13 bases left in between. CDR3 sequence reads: CAIRPGERGNTIYF. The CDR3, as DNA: TGTGCCATCAGGCCTGGAGAGAGAGGAAACACCATATATTTT.

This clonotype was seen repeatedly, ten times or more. The CDR3 region has the DNA TGTGCCAGTAGTCCCTCCGGGACAGGGACCTACGAGCAGTACTTC. Its translation is CASSPSGTGTYEQYF. The chain links TRBV19 to TRBJ2-7; 9 nucleotides align to TRBD1. This CDR3 has 15 amino acids. V was pared by 5 bases and J by 2 bases, with 7 bases of the junction left unmatched. The germline CDR1 and CDR2 sequences are LNHDA and SQIVND (reference sequence).

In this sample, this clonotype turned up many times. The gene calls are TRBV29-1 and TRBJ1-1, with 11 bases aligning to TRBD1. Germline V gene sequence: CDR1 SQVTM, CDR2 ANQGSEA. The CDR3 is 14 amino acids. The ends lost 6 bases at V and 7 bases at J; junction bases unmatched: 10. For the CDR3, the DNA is TGCAGCGTGTCAAGCCCGGGACAGGGGGTTGAAGCTTTCTTT. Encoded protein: CSVSSPGQGVEAFF.

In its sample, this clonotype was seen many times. In nucleotides, the CDR3 is TGTGCCAGCAGCCAAAGGGGGACCTGGGACACCGGGGAGCTGTTTTTT. Protein: CASSQRGTWDTGELFF. The chain employs TRBV7-9 and TRBJ2-2; D might be TRBD1 (6 bases). The CDR3 covers 16 residues. Looked up from germline, CDR1 is SEHNR and CDR2 is FQNEAQ (reference sequence). V was shortened by 5 bases and J by 3 bases, with 16 bases between the two germline ends.

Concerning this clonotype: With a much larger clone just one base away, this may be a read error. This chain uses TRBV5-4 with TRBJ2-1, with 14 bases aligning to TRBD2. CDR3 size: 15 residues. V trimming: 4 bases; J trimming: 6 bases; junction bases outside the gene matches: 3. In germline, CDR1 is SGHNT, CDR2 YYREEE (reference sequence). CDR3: CASSQGLAGVNEQFF. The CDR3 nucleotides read TGTGCCAGCAGCCAGGGACTAGCGGGAGTCAATGAGCAGTTCTTC.

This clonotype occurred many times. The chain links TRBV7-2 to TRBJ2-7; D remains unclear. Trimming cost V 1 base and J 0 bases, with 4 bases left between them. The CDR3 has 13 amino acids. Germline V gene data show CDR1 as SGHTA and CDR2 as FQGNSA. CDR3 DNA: TGTGCCAGCAGCTTAGGGTTCTCCTACGAGCAGTACTTC. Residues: CASSLGFSYEQYF. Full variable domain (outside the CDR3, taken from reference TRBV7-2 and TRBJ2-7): GAGVSQSPSNKVTEKGKDVELRCDPISGHTALYWYRQSLGQGLEFLIYFQGNSAPDKSGLPSDRFSAERTGGSVSTLTIQRTQQEDSAVYLCASSLGFSYEQYFGPGTRLTVT.

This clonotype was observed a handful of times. CDR3 region: CASSIGYGQTNYGYTF. Here the CDR3 DNA reads TGTGCCAGTAGTATTGGTTATGGACAAACTAACTATGGCTACACCTTC. The chain joins TRBV19 to TRBJ1-2, with a weak D call TRBD1 (5 bases). The CDR3 sequence is 16 residues long. Looked up from germline, CDR1 is LNHDA and CDR2 is SQIVND (reference sequence). Trimming left V 3 bases short and J 0 bases short, with 14 bases between.

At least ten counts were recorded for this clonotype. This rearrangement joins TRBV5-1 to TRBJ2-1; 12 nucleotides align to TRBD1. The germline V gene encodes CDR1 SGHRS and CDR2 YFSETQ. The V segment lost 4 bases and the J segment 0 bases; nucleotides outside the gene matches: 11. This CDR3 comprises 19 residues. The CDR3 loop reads CASSVPGTGGLSSYNEQFF. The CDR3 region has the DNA TGCGCCAGCAGCGTGCCCGGGACAGGGGGCCTCAGCTCCTACAATGAGCAGTTCTTC.

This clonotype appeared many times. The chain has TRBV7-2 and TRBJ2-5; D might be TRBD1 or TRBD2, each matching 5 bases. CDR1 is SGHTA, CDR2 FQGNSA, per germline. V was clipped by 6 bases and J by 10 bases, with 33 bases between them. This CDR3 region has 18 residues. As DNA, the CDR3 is TGTGCCAGCAGTCAACCTATCGGGACCACCCGGACCCCAAGTCGCCAGTACTTC. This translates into CASSQPIGTTRTPSRQYF.

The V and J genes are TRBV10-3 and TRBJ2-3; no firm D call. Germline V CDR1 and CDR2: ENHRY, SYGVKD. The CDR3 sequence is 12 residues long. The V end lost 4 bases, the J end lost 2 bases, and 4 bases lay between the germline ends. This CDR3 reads CAISGTTDTQYF. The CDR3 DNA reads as TGTGCCATCAGTGGGACCACAGATACGCAGTATTTT.